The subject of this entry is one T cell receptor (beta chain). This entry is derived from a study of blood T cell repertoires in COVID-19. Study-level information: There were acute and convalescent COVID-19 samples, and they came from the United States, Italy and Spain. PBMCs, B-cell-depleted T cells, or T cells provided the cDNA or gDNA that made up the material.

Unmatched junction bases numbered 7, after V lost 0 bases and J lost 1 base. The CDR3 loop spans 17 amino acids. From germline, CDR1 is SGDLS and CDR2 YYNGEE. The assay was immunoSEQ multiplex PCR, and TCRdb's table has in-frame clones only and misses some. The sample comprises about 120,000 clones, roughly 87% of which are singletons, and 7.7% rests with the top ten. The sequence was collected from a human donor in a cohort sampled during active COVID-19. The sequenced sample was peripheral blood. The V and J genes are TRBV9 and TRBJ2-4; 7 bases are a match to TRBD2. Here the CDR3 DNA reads TGTGCCAGCAGCGTAGCTTCGGGGGGAATGGCCAAAAACATTCAGTACTTC. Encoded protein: CASSVASGGMAKNIQYF.